The rows below give T cell receptor beta chains drawn from one sample of a study of CD8 T cells in ankylosing spondylitis. TCRdb processed the 5' RACE reads anew with MiXCR; each CDR3 protein has one entry. The top ten hold roughly 4.5% of the sample, which has some 140,000 distinct CDR3 sequences, more than 9.5% seen once. The sequencing sample was made of blood, either unsorted or a sorted T cell fraction (not recorded which). The receptors come from a female donor with ankylosing spondylitis or in good health (not recorded which). The CDR3 runs from the conserved cysteine through the conserved F or W. The D gene is left open where the match is weak. Not every row has a clone size; where given, it reads once, few, many or a size class.

clone_size: many; d_call: -; v_call: TRBV5-1; j_call: TRBJ1-6; cdr3_nt: TGCGCCAGCAGCTTGGTCACGTTGCAGGGGCATTCACCCCTCCACTTT; cdr3_aa: CASSLVTLQGHSPLHF
clone_size: many; d_call: -; v_call: TRBV20-1; j_call: TRBJ1-1; cdr3_nt: TGCAGTGCTAGCAAACAGGGCAACACTGAAGCTTTCTTT; cdr3_aa: CSASKQGNTEAFF
clone_size: many; d_call: -; v_call: TRBV12-3/TRBV12-4; j_call: TRBJ1-1; cdr3_nt: TGTGCCAGCAGTTATTTCGAGGACACTGAAGCTTTCTTT; cdr3_aa: CASSYFEDTEAFF
clone_size: -; d_call: TRBD1; v_call: TRBV11-2; j_call: TRBJ1-5; cdr3_nt: TGTGCCAGCAGCCGAGACAGGGGCAATCAGCCCCAGCATTTT; cdr3_aa: CASSRDRGNQPQHF
clone_size: many; d_call: -; v_call: TRBV29-1; j_call: TRBJ2-7; cdr3_nt: TGCAGCGTCGAAGAAGCCGGGACTCTCTCGGAGTACTTC; cdr3_aa: CSVEEAGTLSEYF
clone_size: -; d_call: -; v_call: TRBV20-1; j_call: TRBJ2-1; cdr3_nt: TGCAGTGCTAGAGTTACTAGAGGCTCCTACAATGAGCAGTTCTTC; cdr3_aa: CSARVTRGSYNEQFF
clone_size: many; d_call: -; v_call: TRBV19; j_call: TRBJ2-1; cdr3_nt: TGTGCCAGTAGTAAAACGAGCTCCTACAATGAGCAGTTCTTC; cdr3_aa: CASSKTSSYNEQFF
clone_size: few; d_call: TRBD2; v_call: TRBV19; j_call: TRBJ2-2; cdr3_nt: TGTGCCAGTAGCGTCCTCGGGGGGGCCCTCACCGGGGAGCTGTTTTTT; cdr3_aa: CASSVLGGALTGELFF
clone_size: many; d_call: -; v_call: TRBV12-3/TRBV12-4; j_call: TRBJ2-7; cdr3_nt: TGTGCCAGCAGGGGAGGTTCCTACGAGCAGTACTTC; cdr3_aa: CASRGGSYEQYF
clone_size: many; d_call: -; v_call: TRBV5-1; j_call: TRBJ1-6; cdr3_nt: TGCGCCAGCAGCTTGCAAGGTTATAATTCACCCCTCCACTTT; cdr3_aa: CASSLQGYNSPLHF
clone_size: many; d_call: -; v_call: TRBV5-1; j_call: TRBJ2-6; cdr3_nt: TGCGCCAGCAGAACATATAGCTCTGGGGCCAACGTCCTGACTTTC; cdr3_aa: CASRTYSSGANVLTF
clone_size: many; d_call: TRBD1; v_call: TRBV29-1; j_call: TRBJ1-6; cdr3_nt: TGCAGCGTTGAAGATCCAGGGGGGAATAATTCACCCCTCCACTTT; cdr3_aa: CSVEDPGGNNSPLHF
clone_size: many; d_call: TRBD1; v_call: TRBV5-1; j_call: TRBJ1-2; cdr3_nt: TGCGCCAGCAGCCCAACAGGGGTCGGTCCACCGACCCCCATCTATGGCTACACCTTC; cdr3_aa: CASSPTGVGPPTPIYGYTF
clone_size: many; d_call: TRBD2; v_call: TRBV12-3/TRBV12-4; j_call: TRBJ2-6; cdr3_nt: TGTGCCAGCAGTGCCCGCTGGGGGGGATACTCTGGGGCCAACGTCCTGACTTTC; cdr3_aa: CASSARWGGYSGANVLTF
clone_size: many; d_call: -; v_call: TRBV28; j_call: TRBJ2-7; cdr3_nt: TGTGCCAGCAGTTTAGCCGGGACACCTTACTACGAGCAGTACTTC; cdr3_aa: CASSLAGTPYYEQYF
clone_size: many; d_call: -; v_call: TRBV11-2; j_call: TRBJ2-2; cdr3_nt: TGTGCCAGCAGCGGGACTTCCGCGAACACCGGGGAGCTGTTTTTT; cdr3_aa: CASSGTSANTGELFF
clone_size: many; d_call: TRBD2; v_call: TRBV5-1; j_call: TRBJ2-1; cdr3_nt: TGCGCCAGCAGCTTGGATAGCGGGAGGGCCGGTGAGCAGTTCTTC; cdr3_aa: CASSLDSGRAGEQFF
clone_size: -; d_call: TRBD1; v_call: TRBV20-1; j_call: TRBJ1-3; cdr3_nt: TGCAGTGCCCTCCGGACAGGGAACTCTGGAAACACCATATATTTT; cdr3_aa: CSALRTGNSGNTIYF
clone_size: many; d_call: -; v_call: TRBV12-3/TRBV12-4; j_call: TRBJ1-4; cdr3_nt: TGTGCCAGCAGAATCAACAGGGCTTCTAATGAAAAACTGTTTTTT; cdr3_aa: CASRINRASNEKLFF
clone_size: many; d_call: TRBD1; v_call: TRBV20-1; j_call: TRBJ1-6; cdr3_nt: TGCAGTGCTACCGGGACAGATAATTCACCCCTCCACTTT; cdr3_aa: CSATGTDNSPLHF
clone_size: many; d_call: TRBD1; v_call: TRBV7-9; j_call: TRBJ1-1; cdr3_nt: TGTGCCAGCAGCCCGGACAGGGACAAAGCTTTCTTT; cdr3_aa: CASSPDRDKAFF
clone_size: many; d_call: TRBD1; v_call: TRBV5-1; j_call: TRBJ2-1; cdr3_nt: TGCGCCAGCAGCTTCCTCCCGGGACAGGGGGCCAATGAGCAGTTCTTC; cdr3_aa: CASSFLPGQGANEQFF